This paragraph reports one TCR beta chain. Its matching antigen is unknown. This record belongs to a study of T cell repertoires in cytomegalovirus infection. In TCRdb, the reads were re-called with MiXCR into one record per CDR3 protein. The repertoire holds 300,000 or so distinct CDR3 sequences, approximately 25% seen once, with about 14% in the top ten. Germline-derived CDR1 and CDR2 are SGHDT and YYEEEE. The trim removed 0 bases at V and 1 base at J, leaving 10 bases unmatched. The CDR3 totals 20 residues. The source of this sequence is a human donor in good health (CMV status not recorded). Some clones in this sample may be carry-over from other donors' samples. This rearrangement joins TRBV5-6 to TRBJ2-1, with 13 bases matching TRBD2. The source was cultured PBMCs, collected from culture after CMV antigen stimulation. CDR3 nucleotides: TGTGCCAGCAGCTTGGTTACTAGCGGGAGGGTCGTGTGGTCCTACAATGAGCAGTTCTTC. This encodes CASSLVTSGRVVWSYNEQFF.